This TCR beta chain was recorded in a study of cytomegalovirus exposure and HLA in healthy donors. Repertoires were generated with immunoSEQ multiplex PCR, while TCRdb's copy carries only in-frame clones and drops some. The sample lists 100,000 to 120,000 clones; around 89% were seen once. Source material: PBMCs. The source is a woman aged 30 to 39 in good health and CMV-seropositive.

The CDR3 DNA is TGCGCCAGCAGCCAAAGGGACACCGACTCCTACGAGCAGTACTTC. Translation gives CASSQRDTDSYEQYF. The V and J genes are TRBV4-1 and TRBJ2-7; possible D gene TRBD1, 6 bases. Trimming took 2 bases from V and 0 from J, leaving 11 bases between them. Germline V CDR1 and CDR2: MGHRA, YSYEKL. The CDR3 loop spans 15 amino acids.